The clone carrying this TCR beta chain showed up just a few times. Antigen unknown. Isolation of naive CD8 T cells was achieved by sorting on a CD8+CD4-CCR7+CD45RA+ phenotype. The data originate from a study of molecular identifiers for immune sequencing clone quantification. TCRdb called the PCR reads again in MiXCR, with one record for every CDR3 protein. The repertoire consists of approximately 550,000 distinct CDR3 sequences, with around 21% occurring once and the leading ten covering around 0.84%. Findings and limits, study-wide: Clones with over 20 RNA copies captured over 99% of effector molecules but under 1% of naive ones.

The CDR3 consists of 18 residues. With 4 bases clipped from V and 0 bases from J, the junction kept 10 bases outside the gene matches. Per the germline V gene, CDR1 is LGHNA and CDR2 is YSLEER. The clonotype comes from a human donor in good health. Some libraries in this study had Jurkat cell RNA spiked in. This chain uses TRBV4-3 with TRBJ2-3; TRBD2 aligns across 10 bases. The source material was naive CD8+ T cells from blood, with Jurkat cell RNA spiked in. Subset defined: FACS-sorted CD8+CD4-CCR7+CD45RA+ naive T cells. The CDR3 sequence: CASSLSGTSAISTDTQYF. Written as DNA, the CDR3 is TGCGCCAGCAGCCTTTCCGGGACTAGCGCTATTAGCACAGATACGCAGTATTTT.